Listed below are T cell receptor beta chains from one sample, sequenced in a study of tumor-infiltrating lymphocytes in primary liver carcinoma. TCRdb re-analysed the multiplex PCR reads in MiXCR, keeping a single row per CDR3 protein. This sample yields roughly 330,000 distinct CDR3 sequences, of which 65% are seen a single time; roughly 6% belongs to the top ten. Sequenced material: peripheral blood. The receptors originated from a man aged 35-49 years with primary liver carcinoma and hepatitis B virus infection. The CDR3 runs from the conserved cysteine through the conserved F or W. The order of the fields is CDR3 DNA, CDR3 protein, CDR3 length, V gene, D gene, J gene, clone size. The D gene is left open where the match is weak. Not all rows give a size; the values are once, few, many and, for expanded clones, a class.

cdr3_nt: TGTGCCATCAGTAAGCTACTGACAGGGGCTCCGAACACCGGGGAGCTGCTTTTT
cdr3_aa: CAISKLLTGAPNTGELLF
cdr3_length: 18
v_call: TRBV10-3
d_call: TRBD1
j_call: TRBJ2-2
clone_size: NA

cdr3_nt: TGCGCCAGCAGCAAAGGGCCGACATCGTATGGCTACACCTTC
cdr3_aa: CASSKGPTSYGYTF
cdr3_length: 14
v_call: TRBV5-1
d_call: NA
j_call: TRBJ1-2
clone_size: NA

cdr3_nt: TGCGCCAGCAACCAATGTTGGACAGAGACCTACAATGAGCAGTTCTTC
cdr3_aa: CASNQCWTETYNEQFF
cdr3_length: 16
v_call: TRBV4-3
d_call: NA
j_call: TRBJ2-1
clone_size: NA

cdr3_nt: TGTGCCAGCAGCCAAGTTCCGGGACCTGATGGCTACACCTTC
cdr3_aa: CASSQVPGPDGYTF
cdr3_length: 14
v_call: TRBV14
d_call: NA
j_call: TRBJ1-2
clone_size: few

cdr3_nt: TGCGCCAGCAGCCAAGATCCGCGGCTAGCGGGGGAGGGTCAGTACAATGAGCAGTTCTTC
cdr3_aa: CASSQDPRLAGEGQYNEQFF
cdr3_length: 20
v_call: TRBV4-1
d_call: TRBD2
j_call: TRBJ2-1
clone_size: few

cdr3_nt: TGTGCCAGCAGTGAAGCGCACACCCCAGCAAGTGAGCAGTCCTTC
cdr3_aa: CASSEAHTPASEQSF
cdr3_length: 15
v_call: TRBV6-1
d_call: NA
j_call: TRBJ2-1
clone_size: NA

cdr3_nt: TGTGCCAGCAATCCAGCGGGAGTTCCATACAATGAGCAGTTCTTC
cdr3_aa: CASNPAGVPYNEQFF
cdr3_length: 15
v_call: TRBV6-6
d_call: TRBD2
j_call: TRBJ2-1
clone_size: many

cdr3_nt: TGCGCCAGCAGCGGTCAAACAGGGGCCCCGAAGGCTTTCTTT
cdr3_aa: CASSGQTGAPKAFF
cdr3_length: 14
v_call: TRBV4-1
d_call: TRBD1
j_call: TRBJ1-1
clone_size: many

cdr3_nt: TGTGCCAGCAGCTTAGCGGGACATGGCGCCTACGAGCAATACTTC
cdr3_aa: CASSLAGHGAYEQYF
cdr3_length: 15
v_call: TRBV11-2
d_call: NA
j_call: TRBJ2-7
clone_size: once

cdr3_nt: TGTGCCAGCAGTGATACGATGGGGCGCGCGGTTGGCTACACCTTC
cdr3_aa: CASSDTMGRAVGYTF
cdr3_length: 15
v_call: TRBV6-1
d_call: NA
j_call: TRBJ1-2
clone_size: many

cdr3_nt: TGTGCCTGGAGTGTGGACAGGGGGTCGTTTAGCTCCTACAATGAGCAGTTCTTC
cdr3_aa: CAWSVDRGSFSSYNEQFF
cdr3_length: 18
v_call: TRBV30
d_call: TRBD1
j_call: TRBJ2-1
clone_size: NA

cdr3_nt: TGCGCCAGACGGGACACCCCATTTTCGTCTGGGGCCAACGTCCTGACTTTC
cdr3_aa: CARRDTPFSSGANVLTF
cdr3_length: 17
v_call: TRBV5-1
d_call: NA
j_call: TRBJ2-6
clone_size: NA

cdr3_nt: TGCGCCAGCAGCTTGGGGCAGGGGAGGGATACGCAGTATTTT
cdr3_aa: CASSLGQGRDTQYF
cdr3_length: 14
v_call: TRBV5-1
d_call: NA
j_call: TRBJ2-3
clone_size: NA

cdr3_nt: TGTGCCAGCAGCTTGTTACTAGCGGGGTACAATGAGCAGTTCTTC
cdr3_aa: CASSLLLAGYNEQFF
cdr3_length: 15
v_call: TRBV5-5
d_call: TRBD2
j_call: TRBJ2-1
clone_size: many

cdr3_nt: TGTCCCTGGAGTGTATATGGGGATACGCAGTATTTT
cdr3_aa: CPWSVYGDTQYF
cdr3_length: 12
v_call: TRBV30
d_call: NA
j_call: TRBJ2-3
clone_size: NA

cdr3_nt: TGTGCCAGCAGTTACTCGTACACGAGCGGGAGAAATGGGCCTCGAGAGACCCAGTACTTC
cdr3_aa: CASSYSYTSGRNGPRETQYF
cdr3_length: 20
v_call: TRBV6-5
d_call: TRBD2
j_call: TRBJ2-5
clone_size: many

cdr3_nt: TGTACCAGCAGCTTATGGAGTGGGGACACAGATATGCAGTATTTT
cdr3_aa: CTSSLWSGDTDMQYF
cdr3_length: 15
v_call: TRBV11-2
d_call: NA
j_call: TRBJ2-3
clone_size: once

cdr3_nt: TGTGCCAACAGTACCCGGACTAGCGGAAGGTCCCACGAGCAGTACTTC
cdr3_aa: CANSTRTSGRSHEQYF
cdr3_length: 16
v_call: TRBV12-3/TRBV12-4
d_call: TRBD2
j_call: TRBJ2-7
clone_size: NA

cdr3_nt: TGTGCCAGCAGCCATCCTGGACTAGCTTACATGCAGTACTTC
cdr3_aa: CASSHPGLAYMQYF
cdr3_length: 14
v_call: TRBV5-6
d_call: TRBD2
j_call: TRBJ2-7
clone_size: once

cdr3_nt: TGCGCCATCAGTGGGGACAGGGTTCAGCCCCAGCATTTT
cdr3_aa: CAISGDRVQPQHF
cdr3_length: 13
v_call: TRBV10-2
d_call: TRBD1
j_call: TRBJ1-5
clone_size: once

cdr3_nt: TGCGCCAGCAGCTCCGCTAGCTGGAGTTGGGCCGGGGAGCTGTTTTTT
cdr3_aa: CASSSASWSWAGELFF
cdr3_length: 16
v_call: TRBV5-1
d_call: NA
j_call: TRBJ2-2
clone_size: NA

cdr3_nt: TGCGCCAGCAGTGAGCGGGGGCAGAACTCTGGAAACACCATATATTTT
cdr3_aa: CASSERGQNSGNTIYF
cdr3_length: 16
v_call: TRBV10-2
d_call: NA
j_call: TRBJ1-3
clone_size: NA

cdr3_nt: TGTGTTAGCAGCCCCCAAACTAATGAAAAACTGTTTTTT
cdr3_aa: CVSSPQTNEKLFF
cdr3_length: 13
v_call: TRBV11-2
d_call: NA
j_call: TRBJ1-4
clone_size: NA

cdr3_nt: TGTGCCAGCAGCCCCATGGGGGGGGACTACGAGCGGTACTTC
cdr3_aa: CASSPMGGDYERYF
cdr3_length: 14
v_call: TRBV11-2
d_call: TRBD2
j_call: TRBJ2-7
clone_size: NA

cdr3_nt: TGTGCCAGCAGTTACGGCCTGCCGATGTACCAAGAGACCCAGTACTTC
cdr3_aa: CASSYGLPMYQETQYF
cdr3_length: 16
v_call: TRBV6-5
d_call: NA
j_call: TRBJ2-5
clone_size: many

cdr3_nt: TGTGCCAGCAGTTTGATGAGGAACACTGAAGCTTTCTTT
cdr3_aa: CASSLMRNTEAFF
cdr3_length: 13
v_call: TRBV12-3/TRBV12-4
d_call: NA
j_call: TRBJ1-1
clone_size: NA

cdr3_nt: TGTGCCAGCAGTCCAACAATTGACCAAGAGACCCAGTACTTC
cdr3_aa: CASSPTIDQETQYF
cdr3_length: 14
v_call: TRBV6-1
d_call: NA
j_call: TRBJ2-5
clone_size: NA

cdr3_nt: TGCGCCAGCAGCCAAGATGGGATAGCGGGATCCTACAATGAGCAGTTCTTC
cdr3_aa: CASSQDGIAGSYNEQFF
cdr3_length: 17
v_call: TRBV4-3
d_call: TRBD2
j_call: TRBJ2-1
clone_size: many